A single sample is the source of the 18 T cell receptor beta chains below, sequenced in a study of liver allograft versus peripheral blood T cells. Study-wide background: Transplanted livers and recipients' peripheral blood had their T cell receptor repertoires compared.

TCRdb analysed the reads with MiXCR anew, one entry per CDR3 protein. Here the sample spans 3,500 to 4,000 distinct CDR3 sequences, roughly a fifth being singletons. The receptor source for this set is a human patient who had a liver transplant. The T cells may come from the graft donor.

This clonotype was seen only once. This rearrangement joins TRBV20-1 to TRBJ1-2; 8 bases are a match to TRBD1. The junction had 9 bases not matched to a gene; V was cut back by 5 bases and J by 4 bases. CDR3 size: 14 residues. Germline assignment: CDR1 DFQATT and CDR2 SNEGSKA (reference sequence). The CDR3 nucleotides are TGCAGTGCTCCTGATTCCGGGACAGGCTATGGCTACACCTTC. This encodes CSAPDSGTGYGYTF.

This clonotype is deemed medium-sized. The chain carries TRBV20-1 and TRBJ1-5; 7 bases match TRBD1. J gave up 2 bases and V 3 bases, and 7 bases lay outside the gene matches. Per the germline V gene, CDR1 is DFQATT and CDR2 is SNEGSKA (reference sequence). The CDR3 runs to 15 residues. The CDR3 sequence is CSARGDRVGNQPQHF. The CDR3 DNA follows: TGCAGTGCTAGGGGAGACAGGGTAGGCAATCAGCCCCAGCATTTT.

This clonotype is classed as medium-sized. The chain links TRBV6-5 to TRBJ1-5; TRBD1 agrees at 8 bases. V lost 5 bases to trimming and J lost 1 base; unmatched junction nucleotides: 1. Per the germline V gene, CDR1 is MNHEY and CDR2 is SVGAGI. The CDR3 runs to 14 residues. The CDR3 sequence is CASSRTGSNQPQHF. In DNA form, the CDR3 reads TGTGCCAGCAGTAGGACAGGGAGCAATCAGCCCCAGCATTTT.

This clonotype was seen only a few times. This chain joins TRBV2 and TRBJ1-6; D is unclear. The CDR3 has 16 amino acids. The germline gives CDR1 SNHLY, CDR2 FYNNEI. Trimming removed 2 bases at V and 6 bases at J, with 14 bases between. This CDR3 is CASSEQDVLGNSPLHF. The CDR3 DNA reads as TGTGCCAGCAGTGAACAGGACGTTCTGGGTAATTCACCCCTCCACTTT.

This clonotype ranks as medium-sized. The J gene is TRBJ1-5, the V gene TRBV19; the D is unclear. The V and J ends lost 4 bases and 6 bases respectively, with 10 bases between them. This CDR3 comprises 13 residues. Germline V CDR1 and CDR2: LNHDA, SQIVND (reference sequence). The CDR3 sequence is CASSRAVGQPQHF. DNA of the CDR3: TGTGCCAGTAGTAGGGCAGTAGGTCAGCCCCAGCATTTT.

The CDR3: CASRSTMWDGAFF. Here the CDR3 DNA reads TGTGCCAGCAGATCTACCATGTGGGACGGAGCTTTCTTT. The rearrangement links TRBV28 to TRBJ1-1, with D maybe TRBD1 (5 bases). The V gene lost 6 bases and the J gene lost 10 bases, with 18 bases spanning the gap. Looked up from germline, CDR1 is MDHEN and CDR2 is SYDVKM. The CDR3 runs 13 residues.

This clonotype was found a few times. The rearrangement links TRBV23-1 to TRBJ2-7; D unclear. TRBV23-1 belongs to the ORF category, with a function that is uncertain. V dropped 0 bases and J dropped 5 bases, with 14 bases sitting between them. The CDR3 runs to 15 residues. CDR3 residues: CASSQSSGRPDEQYF. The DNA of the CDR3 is TGCGCCAGCAGTCAATCGAGTGGTAGACCCGACGAGCAGTACTTC.

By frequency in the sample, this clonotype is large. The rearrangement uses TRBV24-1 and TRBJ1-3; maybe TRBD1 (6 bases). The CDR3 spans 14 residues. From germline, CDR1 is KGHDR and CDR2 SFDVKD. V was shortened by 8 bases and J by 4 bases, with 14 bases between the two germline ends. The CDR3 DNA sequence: TGTGCCACCACGTCCAGGGGAAACGGAAACACCATATATTTT. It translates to CATTSRGNGNTIYF.

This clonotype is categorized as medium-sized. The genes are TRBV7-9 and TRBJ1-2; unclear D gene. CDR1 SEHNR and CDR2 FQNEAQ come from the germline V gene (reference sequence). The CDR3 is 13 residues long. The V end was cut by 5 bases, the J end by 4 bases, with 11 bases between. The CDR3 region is CASSGSYSYGYTF. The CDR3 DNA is TGTGCCAGCAGCGGAAGTTACAGCTATGGCTACACCTTC.

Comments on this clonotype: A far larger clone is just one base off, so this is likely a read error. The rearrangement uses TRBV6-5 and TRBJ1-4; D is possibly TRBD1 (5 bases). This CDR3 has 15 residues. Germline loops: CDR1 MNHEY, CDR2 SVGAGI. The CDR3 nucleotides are TGTCCCAGCAGCCGGGGCGCGAAACCTAATGAAAAACTGTTTTTT. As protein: CPSSRGAKPNEKLFF.

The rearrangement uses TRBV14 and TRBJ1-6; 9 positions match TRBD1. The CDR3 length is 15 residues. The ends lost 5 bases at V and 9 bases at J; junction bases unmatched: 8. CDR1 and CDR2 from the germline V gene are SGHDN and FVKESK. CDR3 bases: TGTGCCAGCAGCAGGGTACGGGACAGGGCTTCACCCCTCCACTTT. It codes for CASSRVRDRASPLHF.

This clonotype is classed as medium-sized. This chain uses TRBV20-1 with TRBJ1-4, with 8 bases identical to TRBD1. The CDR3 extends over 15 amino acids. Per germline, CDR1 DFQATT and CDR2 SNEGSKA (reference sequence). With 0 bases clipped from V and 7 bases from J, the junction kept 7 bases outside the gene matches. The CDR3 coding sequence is TGCAGTGCTAGAGATCCAGGGGGCGTCGGTGAAAAACTGTTTTTT. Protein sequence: CSARDPGGVGEKLFF.

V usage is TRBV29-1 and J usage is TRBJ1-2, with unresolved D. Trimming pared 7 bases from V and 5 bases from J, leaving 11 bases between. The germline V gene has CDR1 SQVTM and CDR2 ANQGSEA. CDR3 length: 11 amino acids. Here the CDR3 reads CSAPMGYGYTF. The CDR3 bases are TGCAGCGCCCCTATGGGGTATGGCTACACCTTC.

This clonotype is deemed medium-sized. CDR3: CATGQGPYGYTF. CDR3 DNA sequence: TGTGCCACCGGGCAGGGCCCCTATGGCTACACCTTC. This chain links TRBV28 with TRBJ1-2; D may be TRBD1 (5 bases). The CDR3 covers 12 residues. The germline V and J ends were trimmed by 10 bases and 4 bases, with 13 bases remaining between them. In germline, CDR1 is MDHEN, CDR2 SYDVKM.

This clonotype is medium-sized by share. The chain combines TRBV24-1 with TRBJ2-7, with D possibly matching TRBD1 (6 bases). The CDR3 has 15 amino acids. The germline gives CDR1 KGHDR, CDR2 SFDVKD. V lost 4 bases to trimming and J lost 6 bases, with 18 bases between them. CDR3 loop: CATSDTGGGAVEQYF. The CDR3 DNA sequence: TGTGCCACCAGTGACACCGGTGGGGGCGCGGTCGAGCAGTACTTC.

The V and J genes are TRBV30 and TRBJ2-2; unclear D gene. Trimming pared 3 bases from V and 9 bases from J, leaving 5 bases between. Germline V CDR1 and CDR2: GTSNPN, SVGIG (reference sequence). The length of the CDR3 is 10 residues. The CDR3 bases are TGTGCCTGGAGGGGCCGGGAGCTGTTTTTT. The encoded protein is CAWRGRELFF.

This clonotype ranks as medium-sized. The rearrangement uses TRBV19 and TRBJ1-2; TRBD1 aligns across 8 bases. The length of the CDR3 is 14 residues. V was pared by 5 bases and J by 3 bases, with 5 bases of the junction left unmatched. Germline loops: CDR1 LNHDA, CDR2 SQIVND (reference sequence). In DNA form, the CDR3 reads TGTGCCAGTAGTTGGACAGGGATATACTATGGCTACACCTTC. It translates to CASSWTGIYYGYTF. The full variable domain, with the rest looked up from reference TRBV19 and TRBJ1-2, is DGGITQSPKYLFRKEGQNVTLSCEQNLNHDAMYWYRQDPGQGLRLIYYSQIVNDFQKGDIAEGYSVSREKKESFPLTVTSAQKNPTAFYLCASSWTGIYYGYTFGSGTRLTVV.

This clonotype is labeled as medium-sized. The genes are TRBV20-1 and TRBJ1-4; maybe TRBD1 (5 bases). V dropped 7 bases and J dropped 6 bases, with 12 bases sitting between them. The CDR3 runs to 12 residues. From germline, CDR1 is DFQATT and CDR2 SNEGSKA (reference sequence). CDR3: CSVRGYDEKLFF. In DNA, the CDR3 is TGCAGTGTACGGGGGTACGATGAAAAACTGTTTTTT.